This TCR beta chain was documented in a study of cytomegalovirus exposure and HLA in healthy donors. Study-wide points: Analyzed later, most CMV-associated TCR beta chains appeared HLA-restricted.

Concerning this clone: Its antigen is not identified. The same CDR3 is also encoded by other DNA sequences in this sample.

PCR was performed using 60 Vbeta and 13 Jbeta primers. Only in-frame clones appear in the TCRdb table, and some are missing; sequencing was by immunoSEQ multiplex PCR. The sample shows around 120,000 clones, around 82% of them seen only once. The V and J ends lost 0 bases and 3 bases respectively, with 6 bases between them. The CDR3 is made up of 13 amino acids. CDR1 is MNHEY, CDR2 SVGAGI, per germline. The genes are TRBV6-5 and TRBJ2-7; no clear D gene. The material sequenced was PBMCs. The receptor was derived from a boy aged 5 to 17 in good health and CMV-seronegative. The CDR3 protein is CASSYSRSYEQYF. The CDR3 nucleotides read TGTGCCAGCAGTTACTCGCGGAGCTACGAGCAGTACTTC.